This TCR beta chain was recorded in a study of OX40 agonist ivuxolimab in advanced cancers. TCRdb keeps only in-frame clones here, not all; method: immunoSEQ multiplex PCR. The sample contains around 62,000 clones, more than 60% of which appear only once. The V segment lost 1 base and the J segment 0 bases; nucleotides outside the gene matches: 12. Germline assignment: CDR1 LGHNA and CDR2 YNFKEQ. The CDR3 runs to 18 residues. Blood specimens came from baseline, cycle 4 day 1, and cycle 7 day 1. The chain carries TRBV4-2 and TRBJ2-7; 7 bases fit TRBD2. Sequenced material: CD4+ or CD8+ T cells sorted from blood, taken in a trial of the OX40 agonist ivuxolimab. This TCR was recovered from an adult with an advanced solid tumor such as melanoma, head and neck, liver or kidney cancer. CDR3 region: CASSQGQGTAGDSYEQYF. DNA of the CDR3: TGTGCCAGCAGCCAAGGCCAAGGAACCGCGGGGGACTCCTACGAGCAGTACTTC.